This T cell receptor beta chain emerged from a study of T cells in localized non-small cell lung cancer. Study-level points and caveats: For the top 100 tumor clones, a median about 62 also appeared in adjacent lung. A higher density of T cells in blood coincided with extended overall survival. Highest T cell clonality was seen in uninvolved adjacent lung, surpassing that measured in tumor. Since sequencing was restricted to only one region of the tumor, intratumor heterogeneity remains a possibility.

Germline CDR1 is MNHEY and CDR2 is SVGAGI. This CDR3 has 13 amino acids. V gave up 8 bases and J gave up 5 bases; unmatched junction bases: 6. Concerning this clone itself: Its target is not known.

Repertoires were generated with immunoSEQ multiplex PCR, while TCRdb's copy carries only in-frame clones and drops some. This sample has roughly 19,000 clones, with roughly 80% found just once. The rearrangement uses TRBV6-5 and TRBJ1-2; 9 bases agree with TRBD1. Source: peripheral blood, taken before any cancer treatment. This TCR was recovered from a man aged 40 to 70 with stage I lung adenocarcinoma. This chain's CDR3 is CASWEGQGYGYTF. The DNA for the CDR3 is TGTGCCAGCTGGGAAGGACAGGGGTATGGCTACACCTTC.